These 14 T cell receptor beta chains were sequenced from one sample in a study of control samples from healthy donors and cancer patients. The data were produced by immunoSEQ multiplex PCR, yet TCRdb's version contains in-frame clones alone and is incomplete. The sample holds about 46,000 clones, about 90% seen once. Sequenced material: PBMCs. These TCRs come from a man aged 50 or older with head and neck cancer.

The chain carries TRBV7-9 and TRBJ2-1; D is possibly TRBD2 (6 bases). V lost 4 bases, J lost 0 bases, and 10 bases lay in between. The CDR3 is 15 amino acids. The germline V gene encodes CDR1 SEHNR and CDR2 FQNEAQ (reference sequence). In DNA, the CDR3 is TGTGCCAGCAGCTACCAGGGAGGCTCCTACAATGAGCAGTTCTTC. This translates into CASSYQGGSYNEQFF.

The chain links TRBV18 to TRBJ1-2; D gene unclear. Trimming cost V 3 bases and J 8 bases, with 13 bases left between them. This CDR3 contains 13 residues. Germline V gene sequence: CDR1 KGHSH, CDR2 LQKENI. The CDR3 here is CASSPAGLEGYTF. The CDR3 coding sequence is TGTGCCAGCTCACCGGCGGGCCTGGAAGGCTACACCTTC.

The rearrangement joins TRBV15 to TRBJ2-7; no definite D call. Germline V gene lookup returns CDR1 LNHNV and CDR2 YYDKDF (reference sequence). V lost 8 bases and J lost 4, with 18 bases in between. The CDR3 has 14 amino acids. The CDR3 protein is CATSEDLLEYEQYF. The CDR3 DNA follows: TGTGCCACCTCTGAGGATCTCCTCGAATACGAGCAGTACTTC.

J is TRBJ1-1 and V is TRBV6-5, with 9 bases matching TRBD1. The germline V gene has CDR1 MNHEY and CDR2 SVGAGI. The CDR3 consists of 15 residues. With V trimmed by 6 bases and J by 8 bases, 13 bases remained unmatched. The DNA of the CDR3 is TGTGCCAGCAGATCTTTACAGGGGGCTGGACCCGAAGCTTTCTTT. Amino acids: CASRSLQGAGPEAFF.

This rearrangement joins TRBV30 to TRBJ2-5, with D perhaps given as TRBD1 or TRBD2 (5 bases each). The CDR3 totals 15 residues. CDR1 GTSNPN and CDR2 SVGIG come from the germline V gene (reference sequence). V was trimmed by 3 bases and J by 2 bases, leaving 16 bases between them. CDR3 bases: TGTGCCTGGAGAGGACCCGGGACCCCGCAAGAGACCCAGTACTTC. Protein sequence: CAWRGPGTPQETQYF.

This clone has only one observation. The chain carries TRBV18 and TRBJ1-1; the D gene is possibly TRBD1 (5 bases). The CDR3 spans 15 residues. V lost 2 bases and J 11 bases, leaving 21 bases between the germline ends. Germline-derived CDR1 and CDR2 are KGHSH and LQKENI. CDR3: CASSPSGREVFGAFF. CDR3 sequence (DNA): TGTGCCAGCTCACCATCGGGCAGGGAAGTATTTGGGGCTTTCTTT.

J is TRBJ2-3 and V is TRBV5-6; TRBD1 agrees at 9 bases. Germline CDR1 and CDR2: SGHDT and YYEEEE. This CDR3 region has 16 residues. J lost 2 bases, V lost 2 bases, and 6 bases had no gene match. CDR3: CASSFKTGGFTDTQYF. The CDR3 DNA sequence: TGTGCCAGCAGCTTCAAAACAGGGGGCTTCACAGATACGCAGTATTTT.

The genes are TRBV5-1 and TRBJ2-1; 7 bases are shared with TRBD2. The CDR3 has 14 residues. CDR1 SGHRS and CDR2 YFSETQ come from the germline V gene. V was clipped by 6 bases and J by 8 bases; unmatched bases: 11. CDR3 in DNA: TGCGCCAGCACGCGTCTAGCGGTCGAGTATGAGCAGTTCTTC. This codes for CASTRLAVEYEQFF.

The V gene is TRBV6-5, the J gene TRBJ1-4, with a possible D match to TRBD1 (6 bases). CDR1 MNHEY and CDR2 SVGAGI come from the germline V gene. V was pared by 6 bases and J by 7 bases, with 18 bases between. The CDR3 loop spans 15 amino acids. The CDR3 spells CASSRGTTRGEKLFF. The CDR3 coding sequence is TGTGCCAGCAGCCGCGGGACAACTAGAGGTGAAAAACTGTTTTTT.

This clone turned up a few times. V is TRBV10-1 and J is TRBJ1-6; TRBD1 aligns across 8 bases. This CDR3 has 14 residues. V lost 8 bases to trimming and J lost 6 bases; unmatched junction nucleotides: 6. Germline values: CDR1 WNHNN, CDR2 SYGVQD (reference sequence). CDR3 region: CASLGQGSNSPLHF. The CDR3 DNA reads as TGCGCCAGCCTAGGACAGGGTTCTAATTCACCCCTCCACTTT.

The chain combines TRBV14 with TRBJ2-7; D remains ambiguous. With 0 bases removed from V and 1 base from J, the gap between germline ends came to 4 bases. The germline CDR1 and CDR2 sequences are SGHDN and FVKESK. This CDR3 has 13 amino acids. The CDR3 nucleotides read TGTGCCAGCAGCCAAGAACTATCCTACGAGCAGTACTTC. Translated: CASSQELSYEQYF.

The rearrangement joins TRBV5-1 to TRBJ2-7; the D is unclear. The length of the CDR3 is 13 residues. The germline V and J ends were trimmed by 0 bases and 4 bases, with 8 bases remaining between them. The germline gives CDR1 SGHRS, CDR2 YFSETQ. The chain's CDR3 is CASSLDPNYEQYF. CDR3 sequence (DNA): TGCGCCAGCAGCTTGGATCCCAATTACGAGCAGTACTTC.

This chain uses TRBV7-9 with TRBJ1-1; TRBD1 matches at 7 bases. V was pared by 2 bases and J by 3 bases, with 0 bases of the junction left unmatched. The CDR3 runs to 13 residues. Germline lookup yields CDR1 SEHNR and CDR2 FQNEAQ (reference sequence). For the CDR3, the DNA is TGTGCCAGCAGCTTAACAGGGGACACTGAAGCTTTCTTT. Amino acid sequence: CASSLTGDTEAFF.

The chain recombines TRBV4-1 with TRBJ1-1; no definite D call. Trimming removed 3 bases from V and 2 bases from J, with 25 bases in between. The CDR3 loop spans 19 amino acids. Germline V gene lookup returns CDR1 MGHRA and CDR2 YSYEKL. The CDR3 loop is CASSHVQIWPRIRNTEAFF. The CDR3 DNA reads as TGCGCCAGCAGCCATGTTCAGATATGGCCACGAATAAGAAACACTGAAGCTTTCTTT.